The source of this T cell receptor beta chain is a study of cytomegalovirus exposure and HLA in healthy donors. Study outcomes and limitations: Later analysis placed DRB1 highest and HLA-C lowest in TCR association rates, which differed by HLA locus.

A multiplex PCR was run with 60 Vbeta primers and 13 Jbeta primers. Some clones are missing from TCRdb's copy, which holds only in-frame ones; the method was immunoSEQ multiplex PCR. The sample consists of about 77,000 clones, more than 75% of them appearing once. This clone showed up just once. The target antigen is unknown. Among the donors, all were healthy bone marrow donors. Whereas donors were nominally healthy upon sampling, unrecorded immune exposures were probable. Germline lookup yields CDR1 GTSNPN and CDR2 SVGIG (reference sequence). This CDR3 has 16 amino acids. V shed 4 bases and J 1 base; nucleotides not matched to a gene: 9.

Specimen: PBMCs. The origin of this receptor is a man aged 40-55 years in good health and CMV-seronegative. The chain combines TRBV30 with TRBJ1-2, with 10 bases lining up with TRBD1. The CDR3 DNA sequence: TGTGCCTGGACAGGACAGGGGGATTACCTTAACTATGGCTACACCTTC. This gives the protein CAWTGQGDYLNYGYTF.